These T cell receptor beta chains were read from a single sample in a study of T cell changes during pregnancy in multiple sclerosis. Clones were read by immunoSEQ multiplex PCR, and TCRdb kept only the in-frame ones, dropping some. The repertoire holds about 59,000 clones, with 80% to 95% as singletons. This specimen was peripheral blood, taken in the second trimester of pregnancy. These receptors originate from a female donor in good health, enrolled as a control in a pregnancy study. Both conserved end residues are part of each CDR3. A D gene is named only where the DNA matches it firmly. Some rows mark clone size as missing; the rest say once, few, many or name a class of expanded clone.

abundance	d_gene	v_gene	j_gene	CDR3nt	CDR3aa
NA	TRBD1	TRBV7-2	TRBJ1-5	TGTGCCAGCAGGGGACAGGGCGGCCAGCCCCAGCATTTT	CASRGQGGQPQHF
NA	TRBD2	TRBV18	TRBJ2-3	TGTGCCAGCTCACCACCGGGACTAGCGCGCTCCACAGATACGCAGTATTTT	CASSPPGLARSTDTQYF
NA	NA	TRBV19	TRBJ1-1	TGTGCCAGTAGTATTGGGCCCACTGAAGCTTTCTTT	CASSIGPTEAFF
NA	TRBD2	TRBV27	TRBJ2-7	TGTGCCAGCAGAGGACTAGCGGGAGGGCTCGAGCAGTACTTC	CASRGLAGGLEQYF
NA	NA	TRBV7-9	TRBJ2-1	TGTGCCAGCAGCCCCCGTCACGGGAGACTCTCCTACAATGAGCAGTTCTTC	CASSPRHGRLSYNEQFF
NA	TRBD1	TRBV7-2	TRBJ1-2	TGTGCCAGCAGCTTAGCGGGACAGGGGTATGGCTACACCTTC	CASSLAGQGYGYTF
NA	NA	TRBV10-3	TRBJ1-1	TGTGCCATCAGCGACAGAGCTCTGAACACTGAAGCTTTCTTT	CAISDRALNTEAFF
NA	NA	TRBV4-3	TRBJ2-7	TGCGCCAGCAGCCGAGAGCTGGGACTCTACGAGCAGTACTTC	CASSRELGLYEQYF
NA	TRBD1	TRBV19	TRBJ2-3	TGTGCCAGTAGTCAGGACAGGGGAGCAGATACGCAGTATTTT	CASSQDRGADTQYF
once	TRBD1	TRBV6-5	TRBJ2-2	TGTGCCAGCAGTCCGGGACAGGGATCCACCGGGGAGCTGTTTTTT	CASSPGQGSTGELFF
NA	NA	TRBV28	TRBJ1-5	TGTGCCAGCAGTCTCTTACTTAATCAGCCCCAGCATTTT	CASSLLLNQPQHF
NA	TRBD2	TRBV7-2	TRBJ2-1	TGTGCCAGCAGCTTATGGGGCGGGGGCTCCTACAATGAGCAGTTCTTC	CASSLWGGGSYNEQFF
NA	NA	TRBV2	TRBJ2-7	TGTGCCAGCAGTGAAAGGGACTTTAGCTCCTACGAGCAGTACTTC	CASSERDFSSYEQYF
NA	NA	TRBV6-5	TRBJ1-1	TGTGCCAGCAGCCCCCTGGGGGCCCTCACTGAAGCTTTCTTT	CASSPLGALTEAFF
NA	TRBD1	TRBV2	TRBJ1-2	TGTGCCAGCAGAATGACAGGGAACCATGGCTACACCTTC	CASRMTGNHGYTF
NA	NA	TRBV15	TRBJ1-2	TGTGCCACCAGCGCTCAGGGCGGCTATGGCTACACCTTC	CATSAQGGYGYTF
NA	NA	TRBV19	TRBJ1-1	TGTGCCAGTAGTACAACAGGGCCGAAGAACACTGAAGCTTTCTTT	CASSTTGPKNTEAFF
NA	TRBD1	TRBV19	TRBJ1-5	TGTGCCAGTAGTATAGGGTTGGGGACAGGGGGCGCAAGGGACAATCAGCCCCAGCATTTT	CASSIGLGTGGARDNQPQHF
NA	TRBD2	TRBV10-2	TRBJ2-1	TGCGCCAGCAACCTAGGGAGGGGCCCCAATGAGCAGTTCTTC	CASNLGRGPNEQFF
NA	NA	TRBV10-3	TRBJ2-7	TGTGCCATCAGTGAATATTACGAGCAGTACTTC	CAISEYYEQYF
NA	NA	TRBV7-8	TRBJ2-7	TGTGCCAGCAGCTTAGTTTCAGGGGACGAGCAGTACTTC	CASSLVSGDEQYF
NA	NA	TRBV5-1	TRBJ2-5	TGCGCCAGCAGCCGCGGCGGGGCTTCGAATATTGGGACCCAGTACTTC	CASSRGGASNIGTQYF
NA	TRBD2	TRBV25-1	TRBJ2-5	TGTGCCTCGGGCCAGCGGGAGGGCGGGCTCGAGACCCAGTACTTC	CASGQREGGLETQYF
few	TRBD2	TRBV6-1	TRBJ2-1	TGTGCCAGCACCCCTGTAGCGGGAGGTTACAATGAGCAGTTCTTC	CASTPVAGGYNEQFF
NA	NA	TRBV6-4	TRBJ1-1	TGTGCCAGCAGTGATGGGCTGGGCACTGAAGCTTTCTTT	CASSDGLGTEAFF
NA	NA	TRBV6-6	TRBJ1-5	TGTGCCAGCAGTTCACAACAGGGACCAAATCAGCCCCAGCATTTT	CASSSQQGPNQPQHF
NA	NA	TRBV5-1	TRBJ2-5	TGCGCCAGCAGCCTTGGTCTAGACAGACAAGAGACCCAGTACTTC	CASSLGLDRQETQYF
NA	NA	TRBV19	TRBJ2-5	TGTGCCAGTAGTATAGATGATTCCCAGGAGACCCAGTACTTC	CASSIDDSQETQYF
NA	NA	TRBV7-9	TRBJ2-7	TGTGCCAGCAGCCTAGCCAGGCCGATGATCTACGAGCAGTACTTC	CASSLARPMIYEQYF
NA	NA	TRBV19	TRBJ2-1	TGTGCCAGTAGTAGAAGGCGGCAGGGGAATAGGAATGAGCAGTTCTTC	CASSRRRQGNRNEQFF
NA	TRBD1	TRBV5-1	TRBJ2-2	TGCGCCAGCAGCGCGCAGGACAGGGGAGCCGGGGAGCTGTTTTTT	CASSAQDRGAGELFF
NA	NA	TRBV29-1	TRBJ1-1	TGCAGCGTACACGGACAGATAAATGAAGCTTTCTTT	CSVHGQINEAFF
NA	NA	TRBV2	TRBJ2-1	TGTGCCAGCAGTGGAGGGGAGCAGTTCTTC	CASSGGEQFF
NA	TRBD1	TRBV15	TRBJ2-1	TGTGCCACCAGCACTAGAGGACAGGGGGCTATGGATGAGCAGTTCTTC	CATSTRGQGAMDEQFF
NA	NA	TRBV10-3	TRBJ2-7	TGTGCCATCAGTGAGTCGACTCTGGCCTACGAGCAGTACTTC	CAISESTLAYEQYF
NA	NA	TRBV19	TRBJ1-2	TGTGCCAGTAGTATTTTATCGTCCAGGGTAAGCTACACCTTC	CASSILSSRVSYTF
once	TRBD2	TRBV7-9	TRBJ2-3	TGTGCCAGCAGCCTTAGCGGGACTCCAGATACGCAGTATTTT	CASSLSGTPDTQYF
NA	TRBD2	TRBV30	TRBJ2-5	TGTGCCTGGAGTGAGACTAGCGGGAGAGAGACCCAGTACTTC	CAWSETSGRETQYF